This T cell receptor (beta chain) was sequenced in a study of OX40 agonist ivuxolimab in advanced cancers. As for the study in general: An anti-OX40 (CD134) antibody with agonistic activity, ivuxolimab, was administered to patients.

The assay was immunoSEQ multiplex PCR, and TCRdb's table has in-frame clones only and misses some. This table has some 67,000 clones, roughly 84% appearing once. CDR1 is SGHNT, CDR2 YYREEE, per germline (reference sequence). CDR3 length equals 15 residues. Trimming removed 4 bases from V and 9 bases from J, with 20 bases in between. Comment on this clone: What it binds is unknown.

Study-wide points: Partial responders at 0.1-3.0 mg/kg had among the lowest clonal expansion.

Sequences were derived from CD4+ or CD8+ T cells sorted from blood, sampled in a trial of the OX40 agonist ivuxolimab. The TCR sequence derives from an adult with an advanced solid tumor such as melanoma, head and neck, liver or kidney cancer. The chain links TRBV5-4 to TRBJ2-4, with D possibly being TRBD2 (6 bases). DNA for the CDR3: TGTGCCAGCAGCACAGCCGGGACTCCCGGAGTCATTCAGTACTTC. Protein product: CASSTAGTPGVIQYF.